The present T cell receptor (beta chain) was sequenced within a study of shared clonotypes between healthy human individuals. Assay used: immunoSEQ multiplex PCR; TCRdb lists only in-frame clones, some missing. The table includes some 700,000 clones, about nine tenths detected once. The germline CDR1 and CDR2 sequences are SGHAT and FQNNGV. Germline trimming cut 7 bases from V and 1 base from J; bases unmatched to any gene: 9. CDR3 length: 16 amino acids. Whole-study results and caveats: Sorted-subset sequencing, rarefaction showed, was incomplete despite large depth. Generally, naive subsets (rather than memory subsets) showed larger estimated richness.

Recent vaccinations or acute infections were absent in the healthy HIV-negative adult donors. Concerning this clone itself: Its target is not known.

The rearrangement uses TRBV11-2 and TRBJ2-1, with 8 bases that match TRBD2. Sequencing used memory CD8+ T cells from PBMCs. The subset was: CD45RO+ cells pooled with CCR7-negative TemRA cells. The TCR sequence derives from a man aged 18 to 29 in good health. Some clones in this sample may be carry-over from other donors' samples. The CDR3 nucleotides read TGTGCCAGCAAAACAAGCGGGAGTTCGTCCTACAATGAGCAGTTCTTC. It yields the protein CASKTSGSSSYNEQFF.